This T cell receptor (beta chain) emerged from a study of blood T cell repertoires in COVID-19. Background on the study: Nucleic acid was either cDNA or gDNA, and it came from T cells, B-cell-depleted T cells, or PBMCs.

In this sample, this clone turned up once. Germline assignment: CDR1 ENHRY and CDR2 SYGVKD. The CDR3 is made up of 15 amino acids. The trim removed 0 bases at V and 9 bases at J, leaving 5 bases unmatched. In the authors' methods: Amplification with reference gene primers provided the estimates of nucleated cell counts. The protocol was immunoSEQ multiplex PCR, while the TCRdb copy is restricted to in-frame clones and leaves out a portion. That table furnishes V, J and clone size, whereas the DNA furnished D and trimming. The table shows about 99,000 clones, with approximately 83% occurring only once.

Sequences were obtained from peripheral blood. The chain employs TRBV10-3 and TRBJ2-1; TRBD1 agrees at 10 bases. The sequence was collected from a woman older than 75 with active or convalescent COVID-19. This chain's CDR3 is CAISESTGQGVEQFF. DNA for the CDR3: TGTGCCATCAGTGAGTCGACAGGACAGGGGGTTGAGCAGTTCTTC.